Below are 18 T cell receptor beta chains sequenced from a single sample in a study of shared clonotypes between healthy human individuals. The repertoire was sequenced with immunoSEQ multiplex PCR; TCRdb's copy has only in-frame clones and lacks some. The data hold millions of clones, with over 85% observed a single time. Material: naive CD4+ T cells sorted from blood. Subset denoted: CD45RA+ positively selected. The receptors originated from a man younger than 35 in good health.

As to this clone: This sample includes further DNA sequences coding for the same CDR3. The gene calls are TRBV2 and TRBJ1-3, with D uncertain. V was trimmed by 4 bases and J by 4 bases, leaving 2 bases between them. Looked up from germline, CDR1 is SNHLY and CDR2 is FYNNEI. The CDR3 covers 11 residues. In DNA, the CDR3 is TGTGCCAGCAGTGGAGGAAACACCATATATTTT. Translated, it gives CASSGGNTIYF.

This chain joins TRBV18 and TRBJ2-7; D uncertain. Trimming took off 5 bases at V and 7 bases at J, with 15 bases between the two ends. Germline V gives CDR1 KGHSH, CDR2 LQKENI. The CDR3 contains 13 residues. CDR3 protein: CASSTPDKQEQYF. The DNA of the CDR3 is TGTGCCAGCTCAACCCCCGATAAACAGGAGCAGTACTTC.

The V and J genes are TRBV10-2 and TRBJ2-3, with 10 bases that match TRBD2. The CDR3 runs to 14 residues. From germline, CDR1 is WSHSY and CDR2 SAAADI. Trimming cost V 6 bases and J 4 bases; bases outside gene matches: 4. Written as DNA, the CDR3 is TGCGCCAGCAGCCGAGCGGGGGGGCCAGATACGCAGTATTTT. It codes for CASSRAGGPDTQYF.

This chain links TRBV7-8 with TRBJ2-3; 10 bases are a match to TRBD2. Germline CDR1 and CDR2: SGHVS and FQNEAQ. The V segment lost 7 bases and the J segment 0 bases; nucleotides outside the gene matches: 16. The CDR3 loop spans 19 amino acids. CDR3 amino acids: CASTNRLAGAKSSTDTQYF. DNA for the CDR3: TGTGCCAGCACCAATCGGCTAGCGGGGGCCAAAAGCAGCACAGATACGCAGTATTTT.

This sequence joins TRBV7-9 and TRBJ2-7, with D unresolved. V was pared by 1 base and J by 6 bases, with 16 bases between. Germline V lookup: CDR1 SEHNR, CDR2 FQNEAQ (reference sequence). CDR3 length equals 15 residues. The DNA of the CDR3 is TGTGCCAGCAGCTTAGAAAATACTGTGTTTGGCGAGCAGTACTTC. It specifies CASSLENTVFGEQYF. Using reference TRBV7-9 and TRBJ2-7 for the parts outside the CDR3, the full variable domain is DTGVSQNPRHKITKRGQNVTFRCDPISEHNRLYWYRQTLGQGPEFLTYFQNEAQLEKSRLLSDRFSAERPKGSFSTLEIQRTEQGDSAMYLCASSLENTVFGEQYFGPGTRLTVT.

In the case of this clone: Other nucleotide sequences from this sample produce the same CDR3. The chain couples TRBV5-1 to TRBJ1-3, with D unresolved. V lost 2 bases and J 3 bases, leaving 3 bases between the germline ends. The CDR3 has 12 amino acids. From germline, CDR1 is SGHRS and CDR2 YFSETQ. CDR3 protein: CASSLGGNTIYF. The CDR3 DNA reads TGCGCCAGCAGCTTAGGTGGAAACACCATATATTTT.

Worth noting for this clone: This sample includes further DNA sequences coding for the same CDR3. The chain combines TRBV6-5 with TRBJ2-7, with D perhaps being TRBD1 or TRBD2 (5 bases each). The CDR3 is 12 residues long. CDR1 MNHEY and CDR2 SVGAGI come from the germline V gene. V gave up 1 base and J gave up 6 bases, with 7 bases separating them. In DNA, the CDR3 is TGTGCCAGCAGTTACTTTGGGGGCGAGCAGTACTTC. As protein: CASSYFGGEQYF.

The chain is built from TRBV9 and TRBJ1-5, with TRBD1 as a possible D gene (6 bases). V lost 4 bases, J lost 3 bases, and 11 bases lay in between. Germline loops: CDR1 SGDLS, CDR2 YYNGEE. There are 14 residues in the CDR3. The CDR3 nucleotides are TGTGCCAGCAGCCAGGGGATCACCAATCAGCCCCAGCATTTT. It codes for CASSQGITNQPQHF. The whole variable domain, remainder taken from reference TRBV9 and TRBJ1-5, is DSGVTQTPKHLITATGQRVTLRCSPRSGDLSVYWYQQSLDQGLQFLIQYYNGEERAKGNILERFSAQQFPDLHSELNLSSLELGDSALYFCASSQGITNQPQHFGDGTRLSIL.

The rearrangement links TRBV15 to TRBJ1-1; D unresolved. V shed 0 bases and J shed 3 bases, with 8 bases lying between them. The CDR3 consists of 14 residues. Germline V gives CDR1 LNHNV, CDR2 YYDKDF (reference sequence). The CDR3 here is CATSRDLWDTEAFF. Written as DNA, the CDR3 is TGTGCCACCAGCAGAGATCTTTGGGACACTGAAGCTTTCTTT.

The chain is built from TRBV30 and TRBJ1-1; TRBD1 is a possible D gene (6 bases). The length of the CDR3 is 15 residues. Germline V gene lookup returns CDR1 GTSNPN and CDR2 SVGIG (reference sequence). Trimming stripped 1 base from V and 1 base from J, with 13 bases between. CDR3 amino acids: CAWSAPPTGNTEAFF. For the CDR3, the DNA is TGTGCCTGGAGTGCCCCCCCGACAGGGAACACTGAAGCTTTCTTT.

For this clone: An end of the junction differs from the germline gene, which may be a read error. The chain uses TRBV10-3 and TRBJ2-5; TRBD2 matches 7 bases. The CDR3 covers 13 residues. Germline CDR1 reads ENHRY; CDR2 reads SYGVKD. This CDR3 reads CAINEGGGETQYF. Here the CDR3 DNA reads TGTGCCATCAATGAGGGCGGGGGAGAGACCCAGTACTTC.

This chain links TRBV6-1 with TRBJ1-2; D is undetermined. V lost 6 bases and J 1 base, leaving 12 bases between the germline ends. This CDR3 has 14 residues. CDR1 and CDR2 (germline): MNHNS, SASEGT. In DNA, the CDR3 is TGTGCCAGCAGGGGCCATGAGATTAACTATGGCTACACCTTC. Protein: CASRGHEINYGYTF.

The chain employs TRBV6-1 and TRBJ2-2; 8 positions match TRBD1. The germline V gene has CDR1 MNHNS and CDR2 SASEGT. V gave up 8 bases and J gave up 2 bases; unmatched junction bases: 4. This CDR3 region has 14 residues. The CDR3 sequence is CASEDRENTGELFF. CDR3 coding DNA: TGTGCCAGCGAGGACAGGGAAAACACCGGGGAGCTGTTTTTT.

V usage is TRBV30 and J usage is TRBJ2-4, with D perhaps TRBD1 (6 bases). The CDR3 is 14 residues long. The germline CDR1 and CDR2 sequences are GTSNPN and SVGIG (reference sequence). The V end lost 5 bases, the J end lost 0 bases, and 11 bases lay between the germline ends. CDR3 protein: CAWGTGLAKNIQYF. DNA for the CDR3: TGTGCCTGGGGAACAGGGTTAGCCAAAAACATTCAGTACTTC.

The chain carries TRBV5-1 and TRBJ1-5; D may be TRBD1 (5 bases). The CDR3 covers 15 residues. Trimming cost V 3 bases and J 3 bases, with 13 bases left between them. Looked up from germline, CDR1 is SGHRS and CDR2 is YFSETQ. The CDR3 reads CASSSGGLLNQPQHF. The DNA for the CDR3 is TGCGCCAGCAGCTCGGGGGGACTCCTCAATCAGCCCCAGCATTTT.

For this clone: Other DNA sequences in this specimen translate into the identical CDR3. The chain joins TRBV5-4 to TRBJ2-7; TRBD2 matches at 11 bases. CDR3 size: 16 residues. Germline loops: CDR1 SGHNT, CDR2 YYREEE (reference sequence). V trimming: 0 bases; J trimming: 2 bases; junction bases outside the gene matches: 4. The CDR3 bases are TGTGCCAGCAGCTTGGGAGGGACTAGCGGAACCTACGAGCAGTACTTC. Protein sequence: CASSLGGTSGTYEQYF. The full variable domain, with the rest looked up from reference TRBV5-4 and TRBJ2-7, is ETGVTQSPTHLIKTRGQQVTLRCSSQSGHNTVSWYQQALGQGPQFIFQYYREEENGRGNFPPRFSGLQFPNYSSELNVNALELDDSALYLCASSLGGTSGTYEQYFGPGTRLTVT.

This sequence joins TRBV28 and TRBJ1-2; 7 bases are a match to TRBD1. V lost 6 bases to trimming and J lost 0 bases; unmatched junction nucleotides: 4. CDR1 and CDR2 (germline): MDHEN, SYDVKM. The CDR3 consists of 14 residues. CDR3 loop: CASRLTGTNYGYTF. The CDR3 nucleotides are TGTGCCAGCAGGCTGACAGGGACTAACTATGGCTACACCTTC.

The chain employs TRBV7-9 and TRBJ2-7, with D tentatively TRBD2 (5 bases). CDR3 size: 14 residues. The ends were cut back, 4 bases at V and 7 bases at J, with 17 bases in the middle. Germline CDR1 SEHNR, CDR2 FQNEAQ (reference sequence). In nucleotides, the CDR3 is TGTGCCAGCAGCTCCCTCTACCCCCCGGGAGAGCAGTACTTC. It codes for CASSSLYPPGEQYF. The entire variable domain, with the rest obtained from reference TRBV7-9 and TRBJ2-7, is as follows: DTGVSQNPRHKITKRGQNVTFRCDPISEHNRLYWYRQTLGQGPEFLTYFQNEAQLEKSRLLSDRFSAERPKGSFSTLEIQRTEQGDSAMYLCASSSLYPPGEQYFGPGTRLTVT.